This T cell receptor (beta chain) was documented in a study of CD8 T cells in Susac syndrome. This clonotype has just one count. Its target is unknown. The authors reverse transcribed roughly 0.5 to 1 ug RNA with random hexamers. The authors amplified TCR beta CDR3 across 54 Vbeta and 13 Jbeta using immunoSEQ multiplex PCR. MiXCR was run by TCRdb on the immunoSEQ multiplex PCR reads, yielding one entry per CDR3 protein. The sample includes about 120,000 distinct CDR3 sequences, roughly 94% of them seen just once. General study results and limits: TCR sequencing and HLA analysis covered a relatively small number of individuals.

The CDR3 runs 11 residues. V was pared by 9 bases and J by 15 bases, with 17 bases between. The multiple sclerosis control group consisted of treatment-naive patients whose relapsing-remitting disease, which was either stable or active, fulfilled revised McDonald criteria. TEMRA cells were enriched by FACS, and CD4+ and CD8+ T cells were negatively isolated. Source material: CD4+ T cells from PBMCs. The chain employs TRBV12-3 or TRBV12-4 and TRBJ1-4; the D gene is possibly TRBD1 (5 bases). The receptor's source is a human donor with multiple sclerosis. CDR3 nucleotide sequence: TGTGCCAGTAGGATCGAACAGGCGGTGTTTTTT. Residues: CASRIEQAVFF.